The rows below give T cell receptor beta chains drawn from one sample of a study of type 1 regulatory T cells. Via MiXCR, TCRdb re-called the reads, giving one row per CDR3 protein. The sample records about 18,000 distinct CDR3 sequences, about 9.4% being singletons. Sample: CD4+ T cells, either the whole sample or a sorted fraction (not recorded which). The source of these receptors is a human donor in good health. The conserved cysteine and the conserved F or W are not part of the CDR3 here. The order of the fields is J gene, V gene, clone size, CDR3 protein. Not all rows give a size; the values are once, few, many and, for expanded clones, a class.

J: TRBJ2-7; V: TRBV2; size: few; CDR3: ASLGVSGGGYEQY
J: TRBJ2-7; V: TRBV7-2; size: .; CDR3: ASSSVVGEQY
J: TRBJ1-2; V: TRBV9; size: .; CDR3: ASSVGGQFGYT
J: TRBJ1-5; V: TRBV12-3/TRBV12-4; size: few; CDR3: ASSSTGGNQPQH
J: TRBJ2-5; V: TRBV29-1; size: many; CDR3: SAPGLAGVGETQY
J: TRBJ2-7; V: TRBV7-2; size: medium-sized; CDR3: ASSLAHEQY
J: TRBJ2-7; V: TRBV6-2/TRBV6-3; size: few; CDR3: ATRGWRDPYEQY
J: TRBJ2-7; V: TRBV28; size: .; CDR3: ASRKPLSHYEQY
J: TRBJ2-1; V: TRBV7-2; size: many; CDR3: ASSGSADEQF
J: TRBJ2-7; V: TRBV20-1; size: .; CDR3: SAEERRSSYEQY
J: TRBJ2-2; V: TRBV5-4; size: many; CDR3: ASSSTSTGELF
J: TRBJ2-1; V: TRBV20-1; size: many; CDR3: SAGTGQGWGEQF
J: TRBJ2-7; V: TRBV10-2; size: many; CDR3: ASSERYEQY
J: TRBJ2-2; V: TRBV7-3; size: many; CDR3: ASSFGGPNTGELF
J: TRBJ1-5; V: TRBV6-1; size: few; CDR3: ASSERVSGSNQPQH
J: TRBJ2-3; V: TRBV10-3; size: .; CDR3: AISPPQGGRDTQY
J: TRBJ1-2; V: TRBV3-1; size: many; CDR3: AREQGKNGYT
J: TRBJ1-6; V: TRBV6-1; size: .; CDR3: ASKDLQNSPLH
J: TRBJ2-3; V: TRBV5-1; size: few; CDR3: ASSFGGDTDTQY
J: TRBJ1-5; V: TRBV3-1; size: .; CDR3: ASSPTGGDNQPQH
J: TRBJ2-5; V: TRBV20-1; size: many; CDR3: SARDASGNVETQY
J: TRBJ1-1; V: TRBV29-1; size: medium-sized; CDR3: SYRQGFSEAF
J: TRBJ2-1; V: TRBV3-1; size: few; CDR3: ASSQAVGVHNEQF
J: TRBJ2-2; V: TRBV28; size: medium-sized; CDR3: ASRSPGLAQTKANTGELF
J: TRBJ2-1; V: TRBV29-1; size: many; CDR3: SVGLNNEQF
J: TRBJ1-2; V: TRBV5-5; size: few; CDR3: ASENTGYGYT
J: TRBJ2-3; V: TRBV20-1; size: many; CDR3: SASGLAGAGDTQY
J: TRBJ1-1; V: TRBV5-6; size: many; CDR3: ASSRGHLNTEAF
J: TRBJ2-3; V: TRBV7-6; size: many; CDR3: ASSFRTGTQY
J: TRBJ2-3; V: TRBV29-1; size: many; CDR3: SVGVAGATTDTQY
J: TRBJ1-5; V: TRBV5-5; size: many; CDR3: ASSLASNQPQH
J: TRBJ2-3; V: TRBV29-1; size: many; CDR3: SVDTGTGGADTQY
J: TRBJ2-7; V: TRBV29-1; size: many; CDR3: SASEGLAREQY
J: TRBJ2-5; V: TRBV7-7; size: medium-sized; CDR3: ASGRARQETQY
J: TRBJ2-5; V: TRBV29-1; size: few; CDR3: SVRVVEETQY
J: TRBJ2-1; V: TRBV12-3/TRBV12-4; size: .; CDR3: ASSRLGPSYNEQF
J: TRBJ2-7; V: TRBV20-1; size: many; CDR3: SARDSTIPVTYEQY
J: TRBJ2-5; V: TRBV12-3/TRBV12-4; size: many; CDR3: ASSLQGGTQY
J: TRBJ2-6; V: TRBV20-1; size: many; CDR3: SAIRGSGANVLT
J: TRBJ1-4; V: TRBV19; size: many; CDR3: ASSIVRFGHPTEKLF
J: TRBJ2-5; V: TRBV7-9; size: .; CDR3: ASSFWGPQETQY
J: TRBJ2-6; V: TRBV5-1; size: many; CDR3: ASTLRGIKISGANVLT
J: TRBJ2-1; V: TRBV6-2/TRBV6-3; size: .; CDR3: ASTMRTAGGKTNDEQF
J: TRBJ1-3; V: TRBV7-9; size: many; CDR3: ASSLRQGRENTIY
J: TRBJ1-1; V: TRBV20-1; size: medium-sized; CDR3: SARLEHLWNTEAF
J: TRBJ2-5; V: TRBV12-3/TRBV12-4; size: many; CDR3: ASSTRTAQETQY
J: TRBJ2-7; V: TRBV28; size: .; CDR3: ASRGADERNYEQY
J: TRBJ2-5; V: TRBV10-3; size: few; CDR3: AISDLGGQQETQY
J: TRBJ2-5; V: TRBV3-1; size: many; CDR3: ASSQRGPPQETQY
J: TRBJ2-5; V: TRBV28; size: medium-sized; CDR3: ASSPGAEETQY
J: TRBJ2-1; V: TRBV7-6; size: many; CDR3: ASSLRTSVDEQF
J: TRBJ2-6; V: TRBV7-9; size: many; CDR3: ASSRRWSGGGSSGANVLT
J: TRBJ2-2; V: TRBV5-1; size: many; CDR3: ASSLVAGDSGELF
J: TRBJ2-1; V: TRBV18; size: medium-sized; CDR3: ASSSGLGGDEQF
J: TRBJ1-4; V: TRBV6-1; size: .; CDR3: ASSSTAATNEKLF
J: TRBJ1-5; V: TRBV2; size: .; CDR3: ASSPDSALQPQH
J: TRBJ2-1; V: TRBV7-2; size: many; CDR3: ASSLPTTNEQF
J: TRBJ2-5; V: TRBV10-3; size: many; CDR3: AISESSGETQY